The T cell receptor (beta chain) under discussion was sequenced for a study of CD4 T cells in relation to SARS-CoV-2 and coronaviruses. Study-level results: About 65% of donors had memory CD4+ clonotypes crossrecognizing SARS-CoV-2 and common cold coronavirus spike. Crossreactive clones expanded significantly less to SARS-CoV-2 than monoreactive clones.

This CDR3 contains 15 residues. The V gene's germline CDR1 is SGHTA and CDR2 FQGTGA. V lost 5 bases and J 0 bases, leaving 8 bases between the germline ends. Before the COVID-19 pandemic, during about 2010-2018, CD4+ T cells were taken from unexposed donors. After nine to ten days of culture, CD4+ T cells were isolated. Unexposed-donor CD4+ T cells were probed with SARS-CoV-2 S/N and four cold-coronavirus spikes, cells permitting. Cultures received half-medium IL-2 refreshes on days 3 and 7. With regard to this clone: What it binds is unknown.

Clones were read by immunoSEQ multiplex PCR, and TCRdb kept only the in-frame ones, dropping some. The sample lists more than 20,000 clones; over 60% were seen once. The TCR was taken from a human donor in good health. Specimen: CD4+ T cells from PBMCs, cultured in vitro. The chain has TRBV7-3 and TRBJ2-6, with no clear D. DNA for the CDR3: TGTGCCAGCAGCCCGACGGTCTCTGGGGCCAACGTCCTGACTTTC. Protein product: CASSPTVSGANVLTF.